The clone carrying this T cell receptor beta chain has a count of ten or more. Its antigen is undetermined. These data belong to a study of T cells after yellow fever vaccination. Study summary: Each low-cell-number fraction was prepared by means of SMART-Seq v4 Ultra Low Input.

The germline CDR1 and CDR2 sequences are MGHRA and YSYEKL. The V end was cut by 0 bases, the J end by 8 bases, with 25 bases between. CDR3 length: 19 residues. Study-level findings and limits: The secondary T-cell response peaked on day 5, not day 15, but was weaker. Shared CD4/CD8 clonotypes were a small share, likely from convergent recombination. The presence of abundant clonotypes contaminating from the bulk population was possible in FACS-sorted repertoires.

MiXCR, applied by TCRdb to the 5' RACE reads, yields one record per CDR3 protein. Of roughly 520,000 distinct CDR3 sequences in the sample, 21% were seen once. The starting material was PBMCs, obtained around 3 weeks after the first yellow fever vaccination. The rearrangement uses TRBV4-1 and TRBJ1-4; D perhaps matches TRBD1 (6 bases). This receptor was taken from a young man who received the YFV17D yellow fever vaccine. The CDR3 sequence is CASSQDEVGTGLLGEKLFF. CDR3 sequence (DNA): TGCGCCAGCAGCCAAGATGAGGTCGGAACAGGGTTGCTCGGGGAAAAACTGTTTTTT.